This TCR beta chain was captured by sequencing in a study of T-cell reconstitution after alpha-beta-depleted transplantation in children. TCRbeta library construction was performed incorporating unique molecular identifiers. TCRdb processed the PCR reads anew with MiXCR; each CDR3 protein has one entry. The sample lists 200,000 to 250,000 distinct CDR3 sequences, around 9.6% seen once, with less than 8% in the top ten. This clonotype was counted between two and nine times. Trimming cost V 4 bases and J 2 bases, with 11 bases left between them. Germline lookup yields CDR1 SGHDT and CDR2 YYEEEE. The CDR3 contains 14 residues.

V gene TRBV5-6 combines with J gene TRBJ2-3, with D perhaps TRBD1 (5 bases). This clonotype was obtained from a human donor who donated a stem cell graft to a child with acute lymphoblastic leukemia. The sample was PBMCs from the stem cell graft donor, taken from the stem cell graft. CDR3 sequence: CASSVQGLTDTQYF. The CDR3 coding sequence is TGTGCCAGCAGCGTCCAGGGCCTCACAGATACGCAGTATTTT.